Included here is one T cell receptor beta chain sequence, with context. All of the isolated RNA was reverse transcribed, so expressed TCRB transcripts were sequenced. Sequencing was performed with immunoSEQ multiplex PCR; in TCRdb, only in-frame clones are kept and a portion is missing. Among about 270,000 clones listed, 13% to 15% were seen once. The sample comes from a study of beta chain features in type 1 diabetes. Deletions cut 5 bases from V and 3 bases from J, with 4 bases between. This CDR3 contains 11 residues. Germline CDR1 MNHNS, CDR2 SASEGT. This clonotype was sampled from a woman aged 40 to 50 in good health. Input material: naive CD4+ T cells from blood. The chain carries TRBV6-1 and TRBJ2-5; D is uncertain. CDR3 sequence reads: CASSSKETQYF. As DNA, the CDR3 is TGTGCCAGCAGTAGCAAAGAGACCCAGTACTTC.